The present entry profiles one T cell receptor (beta chain) with its context. The data were taken from a study of cytomegalovirus exposure and HLA in healthy donors. The wider study: From 150 million to 200 million T cells, an earlier analysis saw under 140 million unique TCR beta sequences.

It was with 60 Vbeta and 13 Jbeta primers that the PCR ran. Clones were read by immunoSEQ multiplex PCR, and TCRdb kept only the in-frame ones, dropping some. This table has more than 95,000 clones, 81% appearing once. CDR1 is MDHEN, CDR2 SYDVKM, per germline. Between the trimmed V and J ends, which lost 3 bases and 5 bases, there was a span of 2 bases. CDR3 length: 11 residues. The sequencing sample was made of PBMCs. The source is a woman aged 25 to 39 in good health and CMV-seronegative. This chain links TRBV28 with TRBJ1-5; D ambiguous. Here the CDR3 DNA reads TGTGCCAGCAGTTTCGATCAGCCCCAGCATTTT. Protein product: CASSFDQPQHF.